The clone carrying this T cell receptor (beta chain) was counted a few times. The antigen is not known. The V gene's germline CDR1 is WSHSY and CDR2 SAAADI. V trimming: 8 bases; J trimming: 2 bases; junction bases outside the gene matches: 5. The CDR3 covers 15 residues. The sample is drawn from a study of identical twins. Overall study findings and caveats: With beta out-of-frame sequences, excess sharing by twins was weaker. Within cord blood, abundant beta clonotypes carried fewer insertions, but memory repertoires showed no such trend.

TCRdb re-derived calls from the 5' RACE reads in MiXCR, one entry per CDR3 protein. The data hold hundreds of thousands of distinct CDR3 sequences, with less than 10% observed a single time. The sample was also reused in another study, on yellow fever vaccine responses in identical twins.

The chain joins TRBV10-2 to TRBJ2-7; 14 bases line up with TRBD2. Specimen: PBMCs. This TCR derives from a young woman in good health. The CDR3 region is CASGGLAGETYEQYF. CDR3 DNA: TGCGCCAGCGGGGGACTAGCGGGAGAGACCTACGAGCAGTACTTC.